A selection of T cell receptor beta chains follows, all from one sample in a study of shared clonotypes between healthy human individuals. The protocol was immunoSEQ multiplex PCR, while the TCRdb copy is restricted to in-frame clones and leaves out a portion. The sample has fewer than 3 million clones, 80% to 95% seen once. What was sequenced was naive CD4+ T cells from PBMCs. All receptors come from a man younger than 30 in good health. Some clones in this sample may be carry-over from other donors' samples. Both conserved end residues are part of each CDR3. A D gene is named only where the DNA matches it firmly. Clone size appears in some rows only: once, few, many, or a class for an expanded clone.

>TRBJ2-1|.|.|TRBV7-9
TGTGCCAGCAGCGTTTCCAGGGGCGCGAGAAATGAGCAGTTCTTC
CASSVSRGARNEQFF
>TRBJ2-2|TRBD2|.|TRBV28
TGTGCCAGCAGACGGATAGCGGGAGAGGGCACCGGGGAGCTGTTTTTT
CASRRIAGEGTGELFF
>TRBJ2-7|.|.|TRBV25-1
TGTGCCAGCAGTGAAAACTACGGGCAGTACTTC
CASSENYGQYF
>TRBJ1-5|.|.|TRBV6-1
TGTGCCAGCAGTCAGAACCTACAGGATCAGCCCCAGCATTTT
CASSQNLQDQPQHF
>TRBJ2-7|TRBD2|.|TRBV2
TGTGCCAGCAGTCCGGGACTAGCGGGGCGTTCCGTCTACGAGCAGTACTTC
CASSPGLAGRSVYEQYF
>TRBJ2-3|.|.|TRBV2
TGTGCCAGCAACGCACGATCTCGGGTCACAGATACGCAGTATTTT
CASNARSRVTDTQYF
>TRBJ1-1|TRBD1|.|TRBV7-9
TGTGCCAGCAGCTTACGCCGACAGGGTGGTACTGAAGCTTTCTTT
CASSLRRQGGTEAFF
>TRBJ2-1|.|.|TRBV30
TGTGCCTGGAGTGTGGGGTTCCATGAGCAGTTCTTC
CAWSVGFHEQFF
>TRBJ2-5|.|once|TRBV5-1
TGCGCCAGCAGCTTGGTGCCGGGGTACCAAGAGACCCAGTACTTC
CASSLVPGYQETQYF
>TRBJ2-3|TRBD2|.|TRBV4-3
TGCGCCAGCAGCCGAACTAGCGGGAGTACAGATACGCAGTATTTT
CASSRTSGSTDTQYF
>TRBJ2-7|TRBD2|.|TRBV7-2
TGTGCCAGCAGCTTAGCCCCCCTGGCGGGAGGAATCTCCTACGAGCAGTACTTC
CASSLAPLAGGISYEQYF
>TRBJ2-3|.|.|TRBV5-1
TGCGCCAGCAGCATCGGACGGCAAGATACGCAGTATTTT
CASSIGRQDTQYF
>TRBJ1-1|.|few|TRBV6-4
TGTGCCAGCAGACGAGGAGTGAACACTGAAGCTTTCTTT
CASRRGVNTEAFF
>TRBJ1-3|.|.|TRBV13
TGTGCCAGCAGCCCCCCGGGGGCTCCCAGAAACACCATATATTTT
CASSPPGAPRNTIYF
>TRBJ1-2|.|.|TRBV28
TGTGCCAGCAGTTCTCTGGTGCAAGCGAACTATGGCTACACCTTC
CASSSLVQANYGYTF
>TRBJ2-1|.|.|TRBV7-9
TGTGCCAGCAGCCTCTTCCAAGGGCCCCCAGGGAGCATCTTC
CASSLFQGPPGSIF
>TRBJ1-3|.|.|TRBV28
TGTGCCAGCAGTTTCGGCAGGGCGGCTGGAAACACCATATATTTT
CASSFGRAAGNTIYF
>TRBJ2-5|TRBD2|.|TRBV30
TGTGCCTGGGGCAGCATAGCGGGGAAAAAAGAGACCCAGTACTTC
CAWGSIAGKKETQYF
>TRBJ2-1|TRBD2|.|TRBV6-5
TGTGCCAGCAGTTTACGACTAGCGGGATACAATGAGCAGTTCTTC
CASSLRLAGYNEQFF
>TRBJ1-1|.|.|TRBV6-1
TGTGCCAGCAGTCCACAGGGACCCGGGGTCACTGAAGCTTTCTTT
CASSPQGPGVTEAFF
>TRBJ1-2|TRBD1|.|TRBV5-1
TGCGCCAGCAGCATAACTACAGGGGGCCTAGGCTACACCTTC
CASSITTGGLGYTF
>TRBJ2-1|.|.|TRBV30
TGTGCCTGGAGTGTACGCTGGGGGCAGTTCTTC
CAWSVRWGQFF
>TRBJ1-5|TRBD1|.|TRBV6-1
TGTGCAGGGGGGACAGGGGGTAGACAGCCCCAGCATTTT
CAGGTGGRQPQHF
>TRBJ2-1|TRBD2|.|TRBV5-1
TGCGCCAGCAGCTTCGCCACTAGCGTGACCTTAGGTGAGCAGTTCTTC
CASSFATSVTLGEQFF
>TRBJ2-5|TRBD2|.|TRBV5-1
TGCGCCAGCAGCCCTTCTAGCGGGAGGGAGACCCAGTACTTC
CASSPSSGRETQYF
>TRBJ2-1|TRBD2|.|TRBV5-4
TGTGCCAGCAGCCTACTAGCGTCCTCCTACAATGAGCAGTTCTTC
CASSLLASSYNEQFF
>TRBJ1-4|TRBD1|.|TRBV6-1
TGTGCCAGCATCAGGGGGCTCGGTGAAAAACTGTTTTTT
CASIRGLGEKLFF
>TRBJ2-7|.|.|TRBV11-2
TGTGCCAGCAGCCTCAGGGCGCTCTACGAGCAGTACTTC
CASSLRALYEQYF
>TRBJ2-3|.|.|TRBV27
TGTGCCAGCCGAGGGGCGACTAGAGGTGACACAGATACGCAGTATTTT
CASRGATRGDTDTQYF
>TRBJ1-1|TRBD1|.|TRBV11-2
TGTGCCAGCAGGAGCAATAGGGGGACAGTGAACACTGAAGCTTTCTTT
CASRSNRGTVNTEAFF
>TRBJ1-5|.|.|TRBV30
TGTGCCTGGAGTGTCGGGGGCAAAGGGCAGCCCCAGCATTTT
CAWSVGGKGQPQHF
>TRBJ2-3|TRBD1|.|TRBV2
TGTGCCAGCAGTGAAATCTCTAGGGGACAGTCTAGCACAGATACGCAGTATTTT
CASSEISRGQSSTDTQYF
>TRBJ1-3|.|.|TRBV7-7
TGTGCCAGCAGCCCAGTCATGGGGGGAAACACCATATATTTT
CASSPVMGGNTIYF
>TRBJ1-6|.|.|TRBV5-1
TGCGCCAGCAGCCCGATACCCACATCGGACCCTAGGTCACCCCTCCACTTT
CASSPIPTSDPRSPLHF
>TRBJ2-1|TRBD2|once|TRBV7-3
TGTGCCAGCAGCCCTGAATCTAGCGGCTACAATGAGCAGTTCTTC
CASSPESSGYNEQFF
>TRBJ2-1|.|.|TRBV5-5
TGTGCCAGCAGAAGAGGGTTTGGTGGGAGTAATGAGCAGTTCTTC
CASRRGFGGSNEQFF
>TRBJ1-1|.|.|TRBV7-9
TGTGCCAGCAGCTACCTGCAGGTGGAAACTGAAGCTTTCTTT
CASSYLQVETEAFF
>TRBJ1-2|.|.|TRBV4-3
TGCGCCAGCAGCCCAGGTAGAGGAGATGGCTACACCTTC
CASSPGRGDGYTF
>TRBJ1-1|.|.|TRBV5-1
TGCGCCAGCAGCTTTGACGTGAACACTGAAGCTTTCTTT
CASSFDVNTEAFF
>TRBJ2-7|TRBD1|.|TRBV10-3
TGTGCCATCAGCTCATATACAGGGGGCCACGAGCAGTACTTC
CAISSYTGGHEQYF
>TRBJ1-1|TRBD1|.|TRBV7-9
TGTGCCAGCAGCCAAGGGGGACAGGGAAACACTGAAGCTTTCTTT
CASSQGGQGNTEAFF
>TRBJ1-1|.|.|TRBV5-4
TGTGCCAGCAGCTTGGCTCTTGTGGCGCCGAACACTGAAGCTTTCTTT
CASSLALVAPNTEAFF
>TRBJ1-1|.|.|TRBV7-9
TGTGCCAGCAGCTCTTACTACAGGGCGCGTAACCCTGAAGCTTTCTTT
CASSSYYRARNPEAFF
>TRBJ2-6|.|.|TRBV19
TGTGCCAGTAGTCCCGGATCTACCTACATCCCTGGGGCCAACGTCCTGACTTTC
CASSPGSTYIPGANVLTF
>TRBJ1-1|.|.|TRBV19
TGTGCCAGTAGTAGACGGGACGTTCCTGAAGCTTTCTTT
CASSRRDVPEAFF
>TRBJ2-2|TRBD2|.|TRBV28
TGTGCCAGCAGTTTTGATAGCGGGAGGGTTCTCGGGGAGCTGTTTTTT
CASSFDSGRVLGELFF
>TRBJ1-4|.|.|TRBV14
TGTGCCAGCAGCCAAGGAATCAGTCCGTCTAATGAAAAACTGTTTTTT
CASSQGISPSNEKLFF
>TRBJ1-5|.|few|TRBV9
TGTGCCAGCAGCGTAGGGCCGGGGCAGCCCCAGCATTTT
CASSVGPGQPQHF
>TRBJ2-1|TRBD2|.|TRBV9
TGTGCCAGCAGCGTTAGCGGGGGATTCTACAATGAGCAGTTCTTC
CASSVSGGFYNEQFF
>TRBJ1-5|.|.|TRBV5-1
TGCGCCAGCAGCTTGGGCGGGGGGGCATATAGCAATCAGCCCCAGCATTTT
CASSLGGGAYSNQPQHF
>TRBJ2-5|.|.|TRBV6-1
TGTGCCAGCAGTGAAATGGCAATGGAGACCCAGTACTTC
CASSEMAMETQYF
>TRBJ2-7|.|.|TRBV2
TGTGCCAGCAGTGGGGTGGGGGGAAACGGCGAGCAGTACTTC
CASSGVGGNGEQYF
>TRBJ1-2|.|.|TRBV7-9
TGTGCCAGCAGCCCCCGGGGCAACTATGGCTACACCTTC
CASSPRGNYGYTF
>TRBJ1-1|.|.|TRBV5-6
TGTGCCAGCAGCTTTGGCCCCGCGGGGGGCACTGAAGCTTTCTTT
CASSFGPAGGTEAFF
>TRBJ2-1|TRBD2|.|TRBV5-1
TGCGCCAGCAGCTCCGCTAGCGGGAGTACCTACAATGAGCAGTTCTTC
CASSSASGSTYNEQFF
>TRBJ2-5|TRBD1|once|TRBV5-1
TGCGCCAGCGCGACAGGGGTGGAGACCCAGTACTTC
CASATGVETQYF
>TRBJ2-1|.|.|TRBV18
TGTGCCAGCTCACCACGGCGGGAATCCTACAATGAGCAGTTCTTC
CASSPRRESYNEQFF
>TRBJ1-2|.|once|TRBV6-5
TGTGCCAGCAGTTACGGTGGGGGGGGCTACACCTTC
CASSYGGGGYTF